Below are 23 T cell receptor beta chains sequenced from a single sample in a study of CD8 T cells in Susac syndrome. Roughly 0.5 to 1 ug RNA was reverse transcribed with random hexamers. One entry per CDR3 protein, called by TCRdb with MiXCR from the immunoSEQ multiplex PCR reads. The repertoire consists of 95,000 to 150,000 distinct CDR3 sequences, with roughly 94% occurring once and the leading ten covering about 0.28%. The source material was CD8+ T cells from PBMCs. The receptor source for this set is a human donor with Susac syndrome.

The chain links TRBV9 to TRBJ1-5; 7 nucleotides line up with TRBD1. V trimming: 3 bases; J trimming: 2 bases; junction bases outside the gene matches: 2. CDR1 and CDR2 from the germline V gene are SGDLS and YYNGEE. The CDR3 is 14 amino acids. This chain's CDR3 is CASSATGGNQPQHF. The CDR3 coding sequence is TGTGCCAGCAGCGCCACAGGGGGCAATCAGCCCCAGCATTTT.

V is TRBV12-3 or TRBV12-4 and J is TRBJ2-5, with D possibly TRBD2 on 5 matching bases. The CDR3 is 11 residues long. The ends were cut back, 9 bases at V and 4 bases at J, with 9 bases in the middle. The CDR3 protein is CASTEGETQYF. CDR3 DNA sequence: TGTGCCAGTACAGAGGGAGAGACCCAGTACTTC.

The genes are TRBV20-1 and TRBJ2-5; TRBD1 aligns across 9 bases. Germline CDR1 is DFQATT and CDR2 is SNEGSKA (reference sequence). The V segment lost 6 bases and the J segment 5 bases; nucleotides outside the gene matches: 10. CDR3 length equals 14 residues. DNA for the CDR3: TGCAGTGCACAAAAGACAGGGGGTGGTGAGACCCAGTACTTC. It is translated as CSAQKTGGGETQYF.

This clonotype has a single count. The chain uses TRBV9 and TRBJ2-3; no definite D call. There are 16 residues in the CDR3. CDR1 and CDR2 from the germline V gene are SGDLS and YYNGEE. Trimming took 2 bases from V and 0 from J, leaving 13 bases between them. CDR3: CASSVYSEPSTDTQYF. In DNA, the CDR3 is TGTGCCAGCAGCGTCTACAGTGAACCTAGCACAGATACGCAGTATTTT.

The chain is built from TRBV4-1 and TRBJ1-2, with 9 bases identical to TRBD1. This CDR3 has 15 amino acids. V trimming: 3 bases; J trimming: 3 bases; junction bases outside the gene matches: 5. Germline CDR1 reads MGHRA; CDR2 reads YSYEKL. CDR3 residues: CASSHARTGDYGYTF. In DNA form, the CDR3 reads TGCGCCAGCAGCCACGCCCGGACAGGGGACTATGGCTACACCTTC.

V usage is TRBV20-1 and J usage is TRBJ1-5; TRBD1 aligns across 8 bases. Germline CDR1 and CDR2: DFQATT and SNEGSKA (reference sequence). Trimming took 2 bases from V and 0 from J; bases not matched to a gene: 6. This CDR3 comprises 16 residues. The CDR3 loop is CSARIQGDDSNQPQHF. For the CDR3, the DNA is TGCAGTGCTAGAATACAGGGGGATGATAGCAATCAGCCCCAGCATTTT.

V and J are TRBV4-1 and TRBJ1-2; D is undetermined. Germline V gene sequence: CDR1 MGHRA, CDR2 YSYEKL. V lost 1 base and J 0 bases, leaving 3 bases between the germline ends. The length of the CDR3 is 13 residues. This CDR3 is CASSQASNYGYTF. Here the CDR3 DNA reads TGCGCCAGCAGCCAAGCCTCTAACTATGGCTACACCTTC.

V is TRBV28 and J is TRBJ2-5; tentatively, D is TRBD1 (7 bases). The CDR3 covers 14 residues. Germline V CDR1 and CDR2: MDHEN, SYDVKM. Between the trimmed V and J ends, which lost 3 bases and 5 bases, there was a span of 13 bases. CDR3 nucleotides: TGTGCCAGCAGTTTGAGGGGGCTAGCGGAGACCCAGTACTTC. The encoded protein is CASSLRGLAETQYF.

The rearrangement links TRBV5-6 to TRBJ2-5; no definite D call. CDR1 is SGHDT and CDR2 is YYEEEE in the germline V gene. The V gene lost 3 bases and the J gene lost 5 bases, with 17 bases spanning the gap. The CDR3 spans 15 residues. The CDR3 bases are TGTGCCAGCAGCTCGCTTGGGTTGGGGTCGGAGACCCAGTACTTC. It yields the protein CASSSLGLGSETQYF. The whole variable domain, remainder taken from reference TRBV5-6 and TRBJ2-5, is DAGVTQSPTHLIKTRGQQVTLRCSPKSGHDTVSWYQQALGQGPQFIFQYYEEEERQRGNFPDRFSGHQFPNYSSELNVNALLLGDSALYLCASSSLGLGSETQYFGPGTRLLVL.

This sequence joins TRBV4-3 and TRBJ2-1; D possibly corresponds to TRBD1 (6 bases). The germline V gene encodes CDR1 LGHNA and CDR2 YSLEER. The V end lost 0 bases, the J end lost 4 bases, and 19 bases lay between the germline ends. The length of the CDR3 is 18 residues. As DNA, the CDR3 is TGCGCCAGCAGCCAAGAAACGGTGGGGGCCAGCGAGTACAATGAGCAGTTCTTC. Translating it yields CASSQETVGASEYNEQFF.

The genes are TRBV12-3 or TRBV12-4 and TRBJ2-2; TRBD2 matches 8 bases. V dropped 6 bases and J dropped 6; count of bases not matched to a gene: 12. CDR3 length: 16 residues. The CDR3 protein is CASSPLGGGSAGELFF. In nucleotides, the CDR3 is TGTGCCAGCAGCCCGCTCGGCGGGGGGTCAGCCGGGGAGCTGTTTTTT.

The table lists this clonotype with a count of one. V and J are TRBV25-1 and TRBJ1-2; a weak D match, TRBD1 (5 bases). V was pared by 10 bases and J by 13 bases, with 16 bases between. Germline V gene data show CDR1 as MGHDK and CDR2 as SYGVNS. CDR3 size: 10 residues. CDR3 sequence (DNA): TGTGCCACCAGGGAGCGGGATTTCACCTTC. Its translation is CATRERDFTF.

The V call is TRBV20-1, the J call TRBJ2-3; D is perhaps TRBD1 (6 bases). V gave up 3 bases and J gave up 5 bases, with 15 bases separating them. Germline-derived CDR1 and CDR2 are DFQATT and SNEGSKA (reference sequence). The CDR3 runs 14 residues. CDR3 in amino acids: CSASLGAWRDTQYF. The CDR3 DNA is TGCAGTGCTAGTTTGGGGGCCTGGAGAGATACGCAGTATTTT.

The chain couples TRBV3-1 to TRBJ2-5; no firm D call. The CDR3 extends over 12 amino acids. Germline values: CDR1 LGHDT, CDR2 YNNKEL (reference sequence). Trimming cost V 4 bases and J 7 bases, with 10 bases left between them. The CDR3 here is CASSPDSGTQYF. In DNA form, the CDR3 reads TGTGCCAGCAGCCCCGACTCCGGGACCCAGTACTTC.

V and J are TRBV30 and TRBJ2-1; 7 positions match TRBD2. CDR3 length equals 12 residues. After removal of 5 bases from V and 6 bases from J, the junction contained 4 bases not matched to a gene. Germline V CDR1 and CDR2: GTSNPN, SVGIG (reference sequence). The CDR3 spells CAWRGDSNEQFF. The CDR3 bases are TGTGCCTGGCGGGGGGACTCCAATGAGCAGTTCTTC.

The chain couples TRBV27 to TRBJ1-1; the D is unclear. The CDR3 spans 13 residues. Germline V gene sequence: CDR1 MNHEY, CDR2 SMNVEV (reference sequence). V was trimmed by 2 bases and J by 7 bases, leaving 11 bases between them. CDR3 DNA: TGTGCCAGCAGTTTAGGGGTCCAGAGTGAAGCTTTCTTT. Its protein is CASSLGVQSEAFF.

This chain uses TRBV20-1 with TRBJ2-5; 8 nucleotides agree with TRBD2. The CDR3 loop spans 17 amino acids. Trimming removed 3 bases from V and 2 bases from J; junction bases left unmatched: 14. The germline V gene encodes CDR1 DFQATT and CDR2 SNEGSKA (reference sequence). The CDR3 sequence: CSARLTSGPIQQETQYF. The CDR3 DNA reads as TGCAGTGCTAGGCTTACTAGCGGACCTATCCAGCAAGAGACCCAGTACTTC.

CDR3 in DNA: TGTGCCAGCAGCCCACCAAGAGCCCCCTACGAGCAGTACTTC. It codes for CASSPPRAPYEQYF. V is TRBV11-2 and J is TRBJ2-7; D call uncertain. The CDR3 runs 14 residues. Germline assignment: CDR1 SGHAT and CDR2 FQNNGV. The germline V and J ends were trimmed by 5 bases and 2 bases, with 13 bases remaining between them. The whole variable domain, remainder taken from reference TRBV11-2 and TRBJ2-7, is EAGVAQSPRYKIIEKRQSVAFWCNPISGHATLYWYQQILGQGPKLLIQFQNNGVVDDSQLPKDRFSAERLKGVDSTLKIQPAKLEDSAVYLCASSPPRAPYEQYFGPGTRLTVT.

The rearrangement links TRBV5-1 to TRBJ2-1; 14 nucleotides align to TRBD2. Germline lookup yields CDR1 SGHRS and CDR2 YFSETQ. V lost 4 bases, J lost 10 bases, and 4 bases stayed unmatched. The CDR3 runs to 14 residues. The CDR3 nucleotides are TGCGCCAGCAGCAAGGGACTAGCGGGAGAAGAGCAGTTCTTC. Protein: CASSKGLAGEEQFF. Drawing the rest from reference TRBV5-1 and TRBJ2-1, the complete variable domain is KAGVTQTPRYLIKTRGQQVTLSCSPISGHRSVSWYQQTPGQGLQFLFEYFSETQRNKGNFPGRFSGRQFSNSRSEMNVSTLELGDSALYLCASSKGLAGEEQFFGPGTRLTVL.

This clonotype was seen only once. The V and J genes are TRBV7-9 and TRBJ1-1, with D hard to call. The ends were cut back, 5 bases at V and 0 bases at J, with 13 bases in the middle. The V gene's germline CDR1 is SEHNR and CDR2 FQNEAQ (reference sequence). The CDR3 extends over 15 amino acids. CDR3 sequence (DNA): TGTGCCAGCAGCCTTAGCAGCGGGATGAACACTGAAGCTTTCTTT. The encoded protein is CASSLSSGMNTEAFF.

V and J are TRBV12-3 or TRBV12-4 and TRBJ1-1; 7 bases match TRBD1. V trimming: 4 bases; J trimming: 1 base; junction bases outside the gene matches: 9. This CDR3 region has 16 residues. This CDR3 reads CASSSRGGWGNTEAFF. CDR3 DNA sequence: TGTGCCAGCAGTTCTAGAGGGGGCTGGGGGAACACTGAAGCTTTCTTT.

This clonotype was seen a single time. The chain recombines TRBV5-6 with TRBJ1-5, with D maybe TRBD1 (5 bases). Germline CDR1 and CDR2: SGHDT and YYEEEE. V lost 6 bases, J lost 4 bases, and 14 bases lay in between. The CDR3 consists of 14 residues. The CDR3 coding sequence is TGTGCCAGCAAAGAATCGACAGCTAATCAGCCCCAGCATTTT. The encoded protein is CASKESTANQPQHF.

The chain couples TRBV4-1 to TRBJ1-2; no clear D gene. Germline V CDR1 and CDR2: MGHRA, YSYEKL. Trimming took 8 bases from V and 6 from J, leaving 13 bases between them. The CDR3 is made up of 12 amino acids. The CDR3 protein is CASARGRDGYTF. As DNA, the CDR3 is TGCGCCAGCGCCCGTGGGAGAGATGGCTACACCTTC.